Shown below are 20 T cell receptor beta chains from a single sample sequenced in a study of T cells in Graves' hyperthyroidism and ophthalmopathy. What was amplified from RNA transcripts were TCR beta CDR3 regions. The TCR CDR3 first-round RT-PCR relied on the HTBI primer set. TCRdb re-derived calls from the multiplex PCR reads in MiXCR, one entry per CDR3 protein. The data hold 470,000 or so distinct CDR3 sequences, with 20% to 25% observed a single time. Sequenced material: blood. The receptors were sampled from a man aged 18-30 years with Graves' hyperthyroidism.

There are many counts of this clonotype. This rearrangement joins TRBV11-2 to TRBJ2-5; the match to TRBD2 covers 9 bases. Germline CDR1 SGHAT, CDR2 FQNNGV. This CDR3 contains 14 residues. J gave up 9 bases and V 1 base, and 6 bases lay outside the gene matches. The CDR3 here is CASSLGLAGMAQYF. The CDR3 region has the DNA TGTGCCAGCAGCTTAGGCCTAGCGGGGATGGCCCAGTACTTC.

This clonotype was seen ten or more times. The V call is TRBV28, the J call TRBJ1-5; no reliable D call. Looked up from germline, CDR1 is MDHEN and CDR2 is SYDVKM. The V gene lost 1 base and the J gene lost 3 bases, with 7 bases spanning the gap. The length of the CDR3 is 14 residues. The CDR3, as DNA: TGTGCCAGCAGTTTATCTGGGTCCAATCAGCCCCAGCATTTT. Encoded protein: CASSLSGSNQPQHF.

This rearrangement joins TRBV7-8 to TRBJ1-5; D may be TRBD1 (5 bases). The ends were cut back, 2 bases at V and 0 bases at J, with 11 bases in the middle. The length of the CDR3 is 16 residues. CDR1 is SGHVS, CDR2 FQNEAQ, per germline. Here the CDR3 reads CASSLTQAYSNQPQHF. The CDR3 region has the DNA TGTGCCAGCAGCTTAACACAGGCATATAGCAATCAGCCCCAGCATTTT.

This clonotype was picked up many times. The chain is built from TRBV20-1 and TRBJ1-2, with TRBD1 matching 8 bases. Germline V gene data show CDR1 as DFQATT and CDR2 as SNEGSKA (reference sequence). The J segment lost 8 bases and the V segment lost 0 bases, leaving 5 bases of the junction unmatched. The CDR3 has 13 residues. CDR3 DNA sequence: TGCAGTGCTAGAGATTCCAGGGGGCTCGGCTACACCTTC. This gives the protein CSARDSRGLGYTF.

In this sample, this clonotype turned up many times. The J gene is TRBJ1-5, the V gene TRBV28; 9 nucleotides align to TRBD1. Germline V gene sequence: CDR1 MDHEN, CDR2 SYDVKM. The length of the CDR3 is 17 residues. After removal of 0 bases from V and 4 bases from J, the junction contained 7 bases not matched to a gene. CDR3 sequence (DNA): TGTGCCAGCAGTTTATGGCCGAGGGACAGGGAAAATCAGCCCCAGCATTTT. Translation: CASSLWPRDRENQPQHF.

The CDR3 sequence: CASSRTESGANVLTF. The DNA of the CDR3 is TGCGCCAGCAGCAGGACAGAGTCCGGGGCCAACGTCCTGACTTTC. The J gene is TRBJ2-6, the V gene TRBV4-1, with D possibly being TRBD1 (6 bases). The CDR3 contains 15 residues. CDR1 and CDR2 (germline): MGHRA, YSYEKL. The ends were cut back, 5 bases at V and 4 bases at J, with 12 bases in the middle.

Ten or more counts support this clonotype. The chain employs TRBV6-5 and TRBJ1-2; 9 nucleotides match TRBD1. The CDR3 runs to 15 residues. Looked up from germline, CDR1 is MNHEY and CDR2 is SVGAGI. V lost 2 bases to trimming and J lost 5 bases; unmatched junction nucleotides: 6. DNA for the CDR3: TGTGCCAGCAGTTACCGGGACAGGGACCTTTATGGCTACACCTTC. This sequence encodes CASSYRDRDLYGYTF.

Turning to this clonotype: The conserved final phenylalanine or tryptophan is absent from the CDR3, which likely points to a read error. No DNA is shown, since the ends of the CDR3 on it are uncertain; the CDR3 is the one TCRdb lists. The genes are TRBV2 and TRBJ1-5; the table gives TRBD1 as D, unverified against the DNA. The CDR3 contains 12 residues when both ends are counted. Germline CDR1 SNHLY, CDR2 FYNNEI. The CDR3 spells CASTAGDQPQQL.

J is TRBJ2-2 and V is TRBV20-1; 10 bases align to TRBD2. From germline, CDR1 is DFQATT and CDR2 SNEGSKA (reference sequence). The CDR3 length is 14 residues. V dropped 5 bases and J dropped 3; count of bases not matched to a gene: 3. This chain's CDR3 is CSASSGSYTGELFF. CDR3 bases: TGCAGTGCTTCTAGCGGGAGCTACACCGGGGAGCTGTTTTTT.

There are many counts of this clonotype. The chain employs TRBV29-1 and TRBJ2-7, with a weak D call TRBD1 (6 bases). This CDR3 contains 14 residues. Germline loops: CDR1 SQVTM, CDR2 ANQGSEA. Trimming removed 4 bases from V and 4 bases from J, with 17 bases in between. In DNA form, the CDR3 reads TGCAGCGTTGGGAGCGCAGGGACAAGGTACGAGCAGTACTTC. It specifies CSVGSAGTRYEQYF.

This clonotype was seen at least ten times. This rearrangement joins TRBV20-1 to TRBJ1-1, with 7 bases fitting TRBD1. J gave up 0 bases and V 3 bases, and 4 bases lay outside the gene matches. From germline, CDR1 is DFQATT and CDR2 SNEGSKA (reference sequence). The CDR3 totals 14 residues. In nucleotides, the CDR3 is TGCAGTGCTAGGGGGGACAGCCTGAACACTGAAGCTTTCTTT. Its protein product is CSARGDSLNTEAFF.

The CDR3 DNA follows: TGTGCCAGCAGTCAGCGGGGATATAATGGCTACACCTTC. This codes for CASSQRGYNGYTF. The chain is built from TRBV6-1 and TRBJ1-2; the D is unclear. Germline CDR1 MNHNS, CDR2 SASEGT. This CDR3 region has 13 residues. V was cut by 5 bases and J by 6 bases, with 13 bases left in between.

This clonotype was seen ten or more times. This sequence joins TRBV12-3 or TRBV12-4 and TRBJ2-5, with TRBD2 matching over 7 bases. V shed 6 bases and J 5 bases; nucleotides not matched to a gene: 12. This CDR3 has 15 residues. The CDR3: CASSLSGEGAETQYF. CDR3 nucleotide sequence: TGTGCCAGCAGCCTCTCCGGGGAGGGAGCGGAGACCCAGTACTTC.

The chain links TRBV12-3 or TRBV12-4 to TRBJ2-7; TRBD1 aligns across 9 bases. The CDR3 has 14 residues. V shed 5 bases and J 4 bases; nucleotides not matched to a gene: 6. The CDR3 DNA reads as TGTGCCAGCAGTACTAGGGGACAGGGATACGAGCAGTACTTC. Amino acids: CASSTRGQGYEQYF.

This clonotype has a handful of counts. This chain uses TRBV7-2 with TRBJ1-6, with D perhaps TRBD1 (5 bases). CDR1 and CDR2 (germline): SGHTA, FQGNSA. The V and J ends lost 3 bases and 3 bases respectively, with 9 bases between them. This CDR3 region has 15 residues. The CDR3 loop reads CASSFRQLYNSPLHF. In nucleotides, the CDR3 is TGTGCCAGCAGCTTCAGACAGCTCTATAATTCACCCCTCCACTTT.

This chain joins TRBV28 and TRBJ1-5; TRBD1 matches at 7 bases. The V and J ends lost 2 bases and 6 bases, in that order; junction bases with no gene match: 10. Germline CDR1 reads MDHEN; CDR2 reads SYDVKM. The CDR3 consists of 16 residues. CDR3 sequence: CASSLNRGPAAQPQHF. For the CDR3, the DNA is TGTGCCAGCAGTTTAAACAGGGGCCCAGCGGCTCAGCCCCAGCATTTT.

This clonotype occurred a few times. The chain carries TRBV15 and TRBJ2-2; D is possibly TRBD1 or TRBD2 (5 bases each). Germline V gene lookup returns CDR1 LNHNV and CDR2 YYDKDF (reference sequence). Trimming pared 3 bases from V and 6 bases from J, leaving 17 bases between. This CDR3 contains 16 residues. CDR3 coding DNA: TGTGCCACCAGCAGGCTCGGAGGACACCCCCCCGGGGAGCTGTTTTTT. Translating gives CATSRLGGHPPGELFF.

This clonotype was seen a handful of times. The gene calls are TRBV7-9 and TRBJ2-2; 10 bases fit TRBD1. The CDR3 length is 15 residues. J lost 5 bases, V lost 4 bases, and 4 bases had no gene match. Germline lookup yields CDR1 SEHNR and CDR2 FQNEAQ (reference sequence). CDR3 in DNA: TGTGCCAGCAGCTCCGGGACAGGGGTGACCGGGGAGCTGTTTTTT. Translation: CASSSGTGVTGELFF.

This rearrangement joins TRBV30 to TRBJ2-5, with 9 positions matching TRBD2. Germline CDR1 reads GTSNPN; CDR2 reads SVGIG (reference sequence). This CDR3 region has 13 residues. Losses at the gene ends were 4 bases for V and 4 bases for J; bases not matched to a gene: 4. CDR3: CAWTSTSGETQYF. Written as DNA, the CDR3 is TGTGCCTGGACCTCGACTAGCGGAGAGACCCAGTACTTC.

This clonotype was seen many times. The rearrangement links TRBV29-1 to TRBJ1-2; 7 nucleotides line up with TRBD1. V shed 1 base, J shed 13 bases, and the junction held 12 bases outside the gene matches. Germline V gene lookup returns CDR1 SQVTM and CDR2 ANQGSEA. This CDR3 has 13 residues. The CDR3 sequence is CSVEASGQRSSTF. Here the CDR3 DNA reads TGCAGCGTTGAAGCCTCGGGACAGCGCTCCTCCACCTTC.